The TCR beta chain described here comes from a study of liver allograft versus peripheral blood T cells. Looking at the study overall: Comparative analysis was performed on T cell receptor repertoires from transplanted livers and from recipients' peripheral blood. Study results and limitations: It was reported that the T cell receptor repertoires found inside liver allografts differed from those that were detected in peripheral blood.

Via MiXCR, TCRdb re-called the reads, giving one row per CDR3 protein. The profile shows 5,500 to 6,500 distinct CDR3 sequences, approximately 15% of them singletons. This clonotype occurred a few times. Its specificity is not known. Germline V lookup: CDR1 DFQATT, CDR2 SNEGSKA (reference sequence). J gave up 3 bases and V 7 bases, and 9 bases lay outside the gene matches. The length of the CDR3 is 13 residues. This clonotype was obtained from a human patient who had a liver transplant. Part of the T cells may come from the graft donor. V is TRBV20-1 and J is TRBJ2-7; 7 bases are a match to TRBD1. In nucleotides, the CDR3 is TGCAGTGGGGTCGACAGGGCCTACTACGAGCAGTACTTC. Encoded protein: CSGVDRAYYEQYF.